Listed below are T cell receptor beta chains from one sample, sequenced in a study of cytomegalovirus exposure and HLA in healthy donors. Some clones are missing from TCRdb's copy, which holds only in-frame ones; the method was immunoSEQ multiplex PCR. The table shows roughly 80,000 clones, with 62% occurring only once. The sequencing input was PBMCs. The receptors shown here come from a male donor in good health and CMV-seropositive. CDR3s leave out the opening cysteine and the closing phenylalanine or tryptophan. D genes are given only for firm matches. Rows give clone size only sometimes, using once, few, many, or a class for an expanded clone.

d_call	j_call	clone_size	v_call	cdr3_aa
TRBD1	TRBJ1-2	once	TRBV7-9	ASPPGRDSPANYGYT
NA	TRBJ1-6	NA	TRBV6-1	ASSPTGNSPLH
TRBD1	TRBJ1-5	few	TRBV6-1	ASSETGGTALLPQH
TRBD2	TRBJ2-1	NA	TRBV6-5	ASRRGAPIDEQF
NA	TRBJ2-5	NA	TRBV2	ASSQKETQY
TRBD2	TRBJ2-1	NA	TRBV4-1	ASSQGTSDNEQF
TRBD2	TRBJ2-7	NA	TRBV6-5	ASSSTRGLAAYEQY
NA	TRBJ1-4	few	TRBV19	ASKQGMLGEKLF
NA	TRBJ2-5	few	TRBV14	ASSQGGKTQY
TRBD1	TRBJ2-2	NA	TRBV6-6	ASSLGQGAFTRF
NA	TRBJ2-7	NA	TRBV7-2	ASRYQGYEQY
TRBD2	TRBJ2-3	NA	TRBV13	ASSLVAGGGDTQY
NA	TRBJ1-2	NA	TRBV15	ATSTARTNYGYT
TRBD2	TRBJ2-1	once	TRBV13	ASSPVLSGGSFNEQF
NA	TRBJ2-7	NA	TRBV28	ASSSRVGLPSYEQY
TRBD1	TRBJ2-6	NA	TRBV5-1	ASSLVSQGDGANVLT
NA	TRBJ2-5	NA	TRBV7-2	ASSLAGETQY
TRBD2	TRBJ2-2	few	TRBV7-8	ASPMSSAGVDTGELF
TRBD1	TRBJ1-2	NA	TRBV30	AWVGQGDGYT
NA	TRBJ2-2	NA	TRBV19	ASSINGGSNTGELF
TRBD1	TRBJ2-7	NA	TRBV27	ASSPLFITGGVSYEQY
NA	TRBJ2-1	NA	TRBV4-2	ASSLGRGNEQF
NA	TRBJ1-1	NA	TRBV7-9	ASSPTGSTEAF
NA	TRBJ2-6	few	TRBV19	ASSKIRVLWANVLT